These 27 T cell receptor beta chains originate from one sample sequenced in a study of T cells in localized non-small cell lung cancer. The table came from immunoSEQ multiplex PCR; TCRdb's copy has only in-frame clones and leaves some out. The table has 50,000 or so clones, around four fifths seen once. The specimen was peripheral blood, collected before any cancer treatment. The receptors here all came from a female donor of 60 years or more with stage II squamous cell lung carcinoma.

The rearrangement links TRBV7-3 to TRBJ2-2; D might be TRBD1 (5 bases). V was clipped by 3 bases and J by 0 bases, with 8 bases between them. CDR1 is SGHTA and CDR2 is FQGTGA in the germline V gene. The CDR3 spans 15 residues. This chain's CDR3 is CASSFGRANTGELFF. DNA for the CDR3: TGTGCCAGCAGCTTTGGCAGGGCGAACACCGGGGAGCTGTTTTTT.

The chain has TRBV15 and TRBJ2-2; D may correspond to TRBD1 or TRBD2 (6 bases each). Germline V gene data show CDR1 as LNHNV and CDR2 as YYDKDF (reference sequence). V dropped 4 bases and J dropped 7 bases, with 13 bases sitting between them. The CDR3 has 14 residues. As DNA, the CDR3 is TGTGCCACCAGCAAGGGGGGACTCCTCGGGGAGCTGTTTTTT. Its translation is CATSKGGLLGELFF.

The CDR3 DNA is TGTGCCACCGCTAAAGACAGGGGGAGAGGAAACACCATATATTTT. Encoded protein: CATAKDRGRGNTIYF. V gene TRBV15 combines with J gene TRBJ1-3, with 9 bases identical to TRBD1. The CDR3 is 15 residues long. V trimming: 8 bases; J trimming: 4 bases; junction bases outside the gene matches: 9. CDR1 and CDR2 from the germline V gene are LNHNV and YYDKDF (reference sequence).

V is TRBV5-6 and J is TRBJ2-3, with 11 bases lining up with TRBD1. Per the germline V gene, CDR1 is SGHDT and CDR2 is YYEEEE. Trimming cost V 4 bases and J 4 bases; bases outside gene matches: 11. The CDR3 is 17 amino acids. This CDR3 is CASSTDRGRFVPDTQYF. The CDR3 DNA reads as TGTGCCAGCAGCACGGACAGGGGGCGATTCGTCCCAGATACGCAGTATTTT.

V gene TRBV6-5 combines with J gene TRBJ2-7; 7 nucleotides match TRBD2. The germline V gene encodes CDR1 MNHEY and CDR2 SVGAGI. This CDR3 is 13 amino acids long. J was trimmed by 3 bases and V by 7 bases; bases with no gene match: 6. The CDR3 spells CASTPGLNYEQYF. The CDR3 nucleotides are TGTGCCAGCACCCCGGGACTAAACTACGAGCAGTACTTC.

The CDR3, as DNA: TGTGCCACCAGCAGAGGGACAGGGGAGGGGGAGACCCAGTACTTC. It yields the protein CATSRGTGEGETQYF. The chain is built from TRBV15 and TRBJ2-5, with TRBD1 matching over 9 bases. The CDR3 extends over 15 amino acids. Germline CDR1 LNHNV, CDR2 YYDKDF (reference sequence). Trimming removed 1 base from V and 5 bases from J; junction bases left unmatched: 5. Together with reference TRBV15 and TRBJ2-5, the CDR3 gives the full variable domain: DAMVIQNPRYQVTQFGKPVTLSCSQTLNHNVMYWYQQKSSQAPKLLFHYYDKDFNNEADTPDNFQSRRPNTSFCFLDIRSPGLGDTAMYLCATSRGTGEGETQYFGPGTRLLVL.

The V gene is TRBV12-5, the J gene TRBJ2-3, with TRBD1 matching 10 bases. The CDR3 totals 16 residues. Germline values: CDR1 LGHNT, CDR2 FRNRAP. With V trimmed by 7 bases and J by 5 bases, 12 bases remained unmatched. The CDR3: CASDKGTGVLQDTQYF. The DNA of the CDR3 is TGTGCTAGTGATAAAGGGACAGGGGTTCTCCAAGATACGCAGTATTTT.

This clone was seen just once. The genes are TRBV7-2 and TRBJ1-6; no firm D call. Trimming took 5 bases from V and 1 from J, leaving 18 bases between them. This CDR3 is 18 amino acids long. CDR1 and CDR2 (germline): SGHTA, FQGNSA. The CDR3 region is CASSPRTQSWSYNSPLHF. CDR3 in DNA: TGTGCCAGCAGCCCCCGAACGCAGTCGTGGTCCTATAATTCACCCCTCCACTTT.

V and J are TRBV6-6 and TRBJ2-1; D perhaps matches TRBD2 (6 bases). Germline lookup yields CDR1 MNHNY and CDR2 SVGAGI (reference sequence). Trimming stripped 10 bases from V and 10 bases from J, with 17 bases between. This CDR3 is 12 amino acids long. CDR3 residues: CATLPVRGEQFF. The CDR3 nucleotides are TGTGCCACCCTCCCTGTCCGGGGGGAGCAGTTCTTC.

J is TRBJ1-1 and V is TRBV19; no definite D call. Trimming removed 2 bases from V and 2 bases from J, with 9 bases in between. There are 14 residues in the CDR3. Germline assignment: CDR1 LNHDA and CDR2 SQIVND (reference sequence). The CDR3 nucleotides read TGTGCCAGTAGTATACGACACATAAACACTGAAGCTTTCTTT. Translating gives CASSIRHINTEAFF. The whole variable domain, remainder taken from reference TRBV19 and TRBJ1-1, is DGGITQSPKYLFRKEGQNVTLSCEQNLNHDAMYWYRQDPGQGLRLIYYSQIVNDFQKGDIAEGYSVSREKKESFPLTVTSAQKNPTAFYLCASSIRHINTEAFFGQGTRLTVV.

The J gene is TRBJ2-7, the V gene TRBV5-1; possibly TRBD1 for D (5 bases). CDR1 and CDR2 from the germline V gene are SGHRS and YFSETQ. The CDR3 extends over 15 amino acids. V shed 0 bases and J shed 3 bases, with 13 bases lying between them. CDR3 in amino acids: CASSLGAGSRYEQYF. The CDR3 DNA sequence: TGCGCCAGCAGCTTGGGGGCAGGGTCCCGCTACGAGCAGTACTTC.

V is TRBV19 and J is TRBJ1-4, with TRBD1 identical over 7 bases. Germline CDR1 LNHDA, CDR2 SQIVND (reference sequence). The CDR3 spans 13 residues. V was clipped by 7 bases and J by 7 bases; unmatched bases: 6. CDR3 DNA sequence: TGTGCCAGTACCGGGACAGCCATTGAAAAACTGTTTTTT. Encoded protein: CASTGTAIEKLFF.

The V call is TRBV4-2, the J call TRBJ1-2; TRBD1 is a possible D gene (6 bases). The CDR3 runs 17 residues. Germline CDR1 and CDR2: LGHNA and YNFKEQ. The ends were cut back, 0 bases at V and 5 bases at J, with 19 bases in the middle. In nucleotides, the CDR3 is TGTGCCAGCAGCCAAGATACGTGGGCCAGGGGAGGTTATGGCTACACCTTC. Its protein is CASSQDTWARGGYGYTF.

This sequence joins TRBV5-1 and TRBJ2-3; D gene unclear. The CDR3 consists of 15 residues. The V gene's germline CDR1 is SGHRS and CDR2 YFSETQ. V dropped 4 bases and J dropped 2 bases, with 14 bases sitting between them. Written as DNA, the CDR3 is TGCGCCAGCAGCCTCGGGCGGCCGACCACAGATACGCAGTATTTT. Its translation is CASSLGRPTTDTQYF.

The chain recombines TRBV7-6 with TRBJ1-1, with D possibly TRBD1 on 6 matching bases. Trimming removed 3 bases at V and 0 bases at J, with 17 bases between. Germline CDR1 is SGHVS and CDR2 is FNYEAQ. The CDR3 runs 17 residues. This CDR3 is CASSLGAPLALNTEAFF. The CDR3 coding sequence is TGTGCCAGCAGCTTGGGGGCTCCTCTTGCCCTGAACACTGAAGCTTTCTTT.

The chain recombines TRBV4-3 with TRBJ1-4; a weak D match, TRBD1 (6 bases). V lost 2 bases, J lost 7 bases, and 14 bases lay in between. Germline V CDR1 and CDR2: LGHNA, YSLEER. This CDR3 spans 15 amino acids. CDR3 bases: TGCGCCAGCAGCCAATTACAGGGAGGGGGTGAAAAACTGTTTTTT. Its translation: CASSQLQGGGEKLFF.

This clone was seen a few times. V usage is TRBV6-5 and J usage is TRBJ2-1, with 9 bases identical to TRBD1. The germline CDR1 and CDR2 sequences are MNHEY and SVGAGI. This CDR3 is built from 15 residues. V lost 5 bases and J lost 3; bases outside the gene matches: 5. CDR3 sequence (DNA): TGTGCCAGCAGTCGGACAGGGGACAACTACAATGAGCAGTTCTTC. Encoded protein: CASSRTGDNYNEQFF.

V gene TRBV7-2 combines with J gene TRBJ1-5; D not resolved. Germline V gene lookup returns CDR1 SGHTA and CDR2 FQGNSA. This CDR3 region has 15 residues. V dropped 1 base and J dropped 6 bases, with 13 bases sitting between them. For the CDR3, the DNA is TGTGCCAGCAGCTTAGAGCCGGGGAGAGTTCAGCCCCAGCATTTT. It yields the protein CASSLEPGRVQPQHF.

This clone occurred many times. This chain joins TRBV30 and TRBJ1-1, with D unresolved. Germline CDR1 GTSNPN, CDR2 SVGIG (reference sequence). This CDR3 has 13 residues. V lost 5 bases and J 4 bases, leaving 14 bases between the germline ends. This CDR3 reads CAWARAFSTEAFF. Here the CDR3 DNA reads TGTGCCTGGGCCCGGGCCTTCAGCACTGAAGCTTTCTTT.

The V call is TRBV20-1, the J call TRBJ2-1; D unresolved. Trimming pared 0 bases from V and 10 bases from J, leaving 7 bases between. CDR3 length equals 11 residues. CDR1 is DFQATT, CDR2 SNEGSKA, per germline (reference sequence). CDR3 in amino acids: CSARDQIEQFF. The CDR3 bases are TGCAGTGCTAGAGATCAAATCGAGCAGTTCTTC.

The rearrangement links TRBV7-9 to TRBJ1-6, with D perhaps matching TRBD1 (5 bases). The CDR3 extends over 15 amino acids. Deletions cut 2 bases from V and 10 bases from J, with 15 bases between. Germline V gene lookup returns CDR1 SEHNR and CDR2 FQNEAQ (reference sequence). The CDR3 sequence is CASSLLEGAGSPLHF. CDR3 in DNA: TGTGCCAGCAGCTTATTAGAAGGGGCTGGATCACCCCTCCACTTT.

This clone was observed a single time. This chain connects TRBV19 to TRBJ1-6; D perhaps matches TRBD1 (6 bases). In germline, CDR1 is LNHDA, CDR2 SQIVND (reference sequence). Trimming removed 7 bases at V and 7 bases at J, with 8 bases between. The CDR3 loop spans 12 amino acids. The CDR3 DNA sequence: TGTGCCAGTAAACAGGGCAATTCACCCCTCCACTTT. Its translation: CASKQGNSPLHF.

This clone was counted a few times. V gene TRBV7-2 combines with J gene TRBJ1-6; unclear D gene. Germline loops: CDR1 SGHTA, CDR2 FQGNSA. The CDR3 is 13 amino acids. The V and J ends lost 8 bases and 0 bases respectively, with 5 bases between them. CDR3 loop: CASSSSYNSPLHF. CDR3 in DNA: TGTGCCAGCTCCAGCTCCTATAATTCACCCCTCCACTTT.

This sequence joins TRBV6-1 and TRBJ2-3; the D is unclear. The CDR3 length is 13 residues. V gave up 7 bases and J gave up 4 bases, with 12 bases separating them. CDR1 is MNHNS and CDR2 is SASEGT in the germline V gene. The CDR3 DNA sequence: TGTGCCAGCACCCCGGGCGTCTCAGATACGCAGTATTTT. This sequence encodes CASTPGVSDTQYF.

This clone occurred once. CDR3 sequence reads: CASRGRLAGVADTQYF. The CDR3 coding sequence is TGTGCCAGCCGTGGAAGACTAGCGGGGGTCGCAGATACGCAGTATTTT. The chain carries TRBV6-1 and TRBJ2-3; 12 bases are a match to TRBD2. Germline trimming cut 8 bases from V and 4 bases from J; bases unmatched to any gene: 10. From germline, CDR1 is MNHNS and CDR2 SASEGT. The CDR3 runs to 16 residues.

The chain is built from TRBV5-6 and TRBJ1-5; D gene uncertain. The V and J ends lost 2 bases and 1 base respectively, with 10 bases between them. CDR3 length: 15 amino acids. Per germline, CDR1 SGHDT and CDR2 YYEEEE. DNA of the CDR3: TGTGCCAGCAGCTTTCTTGGGTACAGCAATCAGCCCCAGCATTTT. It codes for CASSFLGYSNQPQHF.

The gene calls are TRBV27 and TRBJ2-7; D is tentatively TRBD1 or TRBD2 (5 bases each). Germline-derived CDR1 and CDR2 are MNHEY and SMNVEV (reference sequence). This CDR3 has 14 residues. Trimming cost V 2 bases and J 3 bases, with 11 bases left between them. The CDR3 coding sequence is TGTGCCAGCAGTTTAGGGACGGTCCGCTACGAGCAGTACTTC. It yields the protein CASSLGTVRYEQYF.